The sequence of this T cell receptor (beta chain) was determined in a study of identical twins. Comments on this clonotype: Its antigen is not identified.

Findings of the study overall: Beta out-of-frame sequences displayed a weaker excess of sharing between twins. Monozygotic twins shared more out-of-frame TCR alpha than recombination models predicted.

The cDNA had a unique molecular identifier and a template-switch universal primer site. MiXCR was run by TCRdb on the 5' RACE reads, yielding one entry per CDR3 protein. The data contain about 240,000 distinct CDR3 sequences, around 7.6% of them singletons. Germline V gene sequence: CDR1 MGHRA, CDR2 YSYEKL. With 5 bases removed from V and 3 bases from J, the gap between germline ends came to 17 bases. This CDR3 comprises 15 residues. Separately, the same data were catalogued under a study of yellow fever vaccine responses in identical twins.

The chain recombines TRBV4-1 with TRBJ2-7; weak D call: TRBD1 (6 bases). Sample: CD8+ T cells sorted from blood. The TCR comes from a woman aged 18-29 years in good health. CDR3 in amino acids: CASSEADSRYYEQYF. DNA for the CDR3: TGCGCCAGCAGCGAAGCGGACAGTCGCTACTACGAGCAGTACTTC.